This TCR beta chain was documented in a study of human T cells and chemical hapten exposure. On the study more broadly: Predominantly women, the patients had alopecia areata, totalis or universalis. Notes on the study in general: Significantly more large CDR3 similarity clusters arose among expanded TCRs than among controls. Following DPC sensitization, TCRs present above 1 in 1000 frequency showed no change.

This clonotype occurred a few times. What it recognizes is unknown. In the source study's methods: Sample TCR counts, which ranged from roughly 20,000 to 690,600, had a median of approximately 100,000. TCRdb re-analysed the RACE reads in MiXCR, keeping a single row per CDR3 protein. The V and J calls here are based on TCRdb, not the publication. The table has about 95,000 distinct CDR3 sequences, over 9.5% seen once. V shed 1 base and J 9 bases; nucleotides not matched to a gene: 7. CDR1 is LGHDT and CDR2 is YNNKEL in the germline V gene (reference sequence). The length of the CDR3 is 15 residues. Time point specified: patch test 2, 6 weeks after DPC sensitization. Treatment indicated: therapeutic diphenylcyclopropenone sensitization with weekly scalp DPC.

This sequence originates from a woman in her forties with alopecia areata. Some clones in this sample may be carry-over from other donors' samples. The sequencing used whole blood, collected in connection with sensitization to the hapten diphenylcyclopropenone (DPC). This rearrangement joins TRBV3-1 to TRBJ2-1; TRBD2 matches at 9 bases. The DNA of the CDR3 is TGTGCCAGCAGCCAAGTTGCGGGAGGGGGTCTTGAGCAGTTCTTC. Amino acid sequence: CASSQVAGGGLEQFF.